Presented here are 9 T cell receptor beta chains from one specimen sequenced in a study of blood T cell repertoires in COVID-19. The assay was immunoSEQ multiplex PCR, and TCRdb's table has in-frame clones only and misses some. Among 95,000 to 110,000 clones listed, nearly 85% were seen once. Sequenced input: peripheral blood. All receptors come from a human donor in a cohort sampled during active or convalescent COVID-19.

The J gene is TRBJ1-6, the V gene TRBV19; TRBD1 agrees at 7 bases. The V and J ends lost 7 bases and 9 bases, in that order; junction bases with no gene match: 3. CDR3 size: 12 residues. Germline V gene lookup returns CDR1 LNHDA and CDR2 SQIVND (reference sequence). The CDR3 is CASTTGFSPLHF. The CDR3 DNA is TGTGCCAGTACGACAGGGTTTTCACCCCTCCACTTT.

This clone was seen a single time. The chain couples TRBV15 to TRBJ1-6; D is perhaps TRBD1 (6 bases). The length of the CDR3 is 14 residues. Trimming removed 6 bases at V and 5 bases at J, with 11 bases between. Germline lookup yields CDR1 LNHNV and CDR2 YYDKDF (reference sequence). The CDR3 spells CATSLGQNNSPLHF. The CDR3 nucleotides read TGTGCCACCAGTCTCGGACAGAATAATTCACCCCTCCACTTT.

V usage is TRBV11-2 and J usage is TRBJ2-7, with D perhaps matching TRBD2 (6 bases). V lost 3 bases and J lost 6, with 12 bases in between. The CDR3 loop spans 13 amino acids. Germline-derived CDR1 and CDR2 are SGHAT and FQNNGV. CDR3 protein: CASSFAWGGEQYF. Here the CDR3 DNA reads TGTGCCAGCAGCTTCGCCTGGGGAGGCGAGCAGTACTTC. The entire variable domain, with the rest obtained from reference TRBV11-2 and TRBJ2-7, is as follows: EAGVAQSPRYKIIEKRQSVAFWCNPISGHATLYWYQQILGQGPKLLIQFQNNGVVDDSQLPKDRFSAERLKGVDSTLKIQPAKLEDSAVYLCASSFAWGGEQYFGPGTRLTVT.

The rearrangement uses TRBV2 and TRBJ2-5; 9 bases line up with TRBD1. This CDR3 contains 13 residues. V trimming: 4 bases; J trimming: 10 bases; junction bases outside the gene matches: 7. The germline V gene has CDR1 SNHLY and CDR2 FYNNEI. CDR3 residues: CASSATGQGFQYF. CDR3 nucleotide sequence: TGTGCCAGCAGTGCTACCGGACAGGGGTTCCAGTACTTC.

The V gene is TRBV2, the J gene TRBJ2-7, with D possibly TRBD2 on 7 matching bases. The CDR3 is made up of 14 amino acids. Looked up from germline, CDR1 is SNHLY and CDR2 is FYNNEI. Between the trimmed V and J ends, which lost 7 bases and 3 bases, there was a span of 16 bases. The CDR3 region has the DNA TGTGCCAGCACCGTGGGGGGGCCATACTACGAGCAGTACTTC. The encoded protein is CASTVGGPYYEQYF.

This chain connects TRBV6-6 to TRBJ1-1, with D maybe TRBD1 (5 bases). The CDR3 runs to 13 residues. With 5 bases removed from V and 4 bases from J, the gap between germline ends came to 11 bases. Looked up from germline, CDR1 is MNHNY and CDR2 is SVGAGI (reference sequence). DNA of the CDR3: TGTGCCAGCAGTGGAACAGGAGTCACTGAAGCTTTCTTT. Its protein product is CASSGTGVTEAFF.

The V call is TRBV7-3, the J call TRBJ2-2, with 7 bases that match TRBD2. The CDR3 is made up of 15 amino acids. The germline gives CDR1 SGHTA, CDR2 FQGTGA. The V and J ends lost 5 bases and 5 bases, in that order; junction bases with no gene match: 8. The CDR3 DNA sequence: TGTGCCAGCAGCCCCGGGGAGGGTCGGACCGGGGAGCTGTTTTTT. Its translation: CASSPGEGRTGELFF.

This chain links TRBV2 with TRBJ1-1; D may be TRBD1 (6 bases). CDR3 length: 15 amino acids. Germline V CDR1 and CDR2: SNHLY, FYNNEI. Trimming took off 4 bases at V and 1 base at J, with 13 bases between the two ends. This CDR3 reads CASSGGGIENTEAFF. The CDR3 DNA reads as TGTGCCAGCAGTGGGGGGGGCATTGAGAACACTGAAGCTTTCTTT.

The chain combines TRBV25-1 with TRBJ1-1; no reliable D call. V was pared by 1 base and J by 11 bases, with 17 bases between. Germline CDR1 reads MGHDK; CDR2 reads SYGVNS. This CDR3 contains 14 residues. The CDR3 nucleotides are TGTGCCAGCAGTGAATCGAGGCCCGGCCAAAATGCTTTCTTT. Amino acids: CASSESRPGQNAFF.